The 6 T cell receptor beta chains listed next were all sequenced from one sample in a study of a mutant IDH1 vaccine in newly diagnosed glioma. Repertoires were generated with immunoSEQ multiplex PCR, while TCRdb's copy carries only in-frame clones and drops some. The sample lists some 32,000 clones, roughly 90% occurring once. Time point given: week 47, end of study. Mutant IDH1 20-mer peptide, at 300 ug, made up each vaccine dose, with topical imiquimod. These TCRs' antigens remain unknown. Source: PBMCs, taken from a glioma patient whose treatment included an IDH1 peptide vaccine. These TCRs come from a man aged 35 to 55 with glioma.

V is TRBV27 and J is TRBJ2-7; TRBD1 is a possible D gene (5 bases). Germline V CDR1 and CDR2: MNHEY, SMNVEV (reference sequence). Trimming shortened V by 4 bases and J by 0 bases, and 10 bases separated the two germline ends. This CDR3 has 14 residues. The CDR3 DNA sequence: TGTGCCAGCAGTTACAGGTCGAGCTCCTACGAGCAGTACTTC. Translated: CASSYRSSSYEQYF.

The rearrangement links TRBV6-5 to TRBJ2-3; D gene ambiguous. The V end was cut by 1 base, the J end by 3 bases, with 11 bases between. CDR1 is MNHEY and CDR2 is SVGAGI in the germline V gene. The CDR3 totals 15 residues. The CDR3 is CASSYYPTQTDTQYF. CDR3 coding DNA: TGTGCCAGCAGTTACTACCCCACGCAGACAGATACGCAGTATTTT.

The chain combines TRBV6-1 with TRBJ1-4, with no clear D. The CDR3 has 15 amino acids. Germline assignment: CDR1 MNHNS and CDR2 SASEGT. The ends were cut back, 3 bases at V and 4 bases at J, with 12 bases in the middle. CDR3 bases: TGTGCCAGCAGTGATTGGTCGCTTTATAATGAAAAACTGTTTTTT. This encodes CASSDWSLYNEKLFF.

The chain recombines TRBV5-5 with TRBJ2-7; a possible D gene is TRBD1 (5 bases). The V end was cut by 1 base, the J end by 1 base, with 18 bases between. The CDR3 totals 17 residues. CDR1 SGHKS and CDR2 YYEKEE come from the germline V gene (reference sequence). The CDR3 DNA follows: TGTGCCAGCAGCTTGTCCCAGGGTGGATTGGGTTCCTACGAGCAGTACTTC. The encoded protein is CASSLSQGGLGSYEQYF.

This chain connects TRBV29-1 to TRBJ2-3, with TRBD1 identical over 9 bases. The J segment lost 1 base and the V segment lost 0 bases, leaving 5 bases of the junction unmatched. The CDR3 sequence is 16 residues long. The germline gives CDR1 SQVTM, CDR2 ANQGSEA. The CDR3 spells CSVEDRDRAGTDTQYF. CDR3 sequence (DNA): TGCAGCGTTGAAGATCGGGACAGGGCTGGCACAGATACGCAGTATTTT.

The chain has TRBV20-1 and TRBJ2-5; possible D gene TRBD1, 6 bases. In germline, CDR1 is DFQATT, CDR2 SNEGSKA (reference sequence). V was cut by 5 bases and J by 3 bases, with 7 bases left in between. The CDR3 runs 11 residues. CDR3 in DNA: TGCAGTGCTGCAGGGGAAGAGACCCAGTACTTC. The encoded protein is CSAAGEETQYF.